Presented here are 19 T cell receptor beta chains from one specimen sequenced in a study of cytomegalovirus exposure and HLA in healthy donors. The table came from immunoSEQ multiplex PCR; TCRdb's copy has only in-frame clones and leaves some out. The repertoire holds about 250,000 clones, with roughly 89% as singletons. Sequences were obtained from PBMCs. All receptors come from a man younger than 30 in good health and CMV-seronegative.

This chain links TRBV2 with TRBJ1-1; D is possibly TRBD1 (5 bases). Trimming shortened V by 6 bases and J by 5 bases, and 13 bases separated the two germline ends. This CDR3 is 13 amino acids long. Germline V gene data show CDR1 as SNHLY and CDR2 as FYNNEI. CDR3 DNA sequence: TGTGCCAGCAGGTTCCAGGGCCGGACTGAAGCTTTCTTT. It encodes CASRFQGRTEAFF.

This chain joins TRBV28 and TRBJ1-6; TRBD1 matches at 7 bases. CDR3 length: 15 amino acids. CDR1 and CDR2 (germline): MDHEN, SYDVKM. Trimming took 7 bases from V and 7 from J; bases not matched to a gene: 10. CDR3 in DNA: TGTGCCAGCAATTCACAGGGGCGCGGGAATTCACCCCTCCACTTT. Translated: CASNSQGRGNSPLHF. The entire variable domain, with the rest obtained from reference TRBV28 and TRBJ1-6, is as follows: DVKVTQSSRYLVKRTGEKVFLECVQDMDHENMFWYRQDPGLGLRLIYFSYDVKMKEKGDIPEGYSVSREKKERFSLILESASTNQTSMYLCASNSQGRGNSPLHFGNGTRLTVT.

The chain uses TRBV5-4 and TRBJ1-2; D uncertain. The CDR3 spans 15 residues. Trimming took 0 bases from V and 8 from J, leaving 17 bases between them. Germline CDR1 and CDR2: SGHNT and YYREEE (reference sequence). The CDR3 DNA is TGTGCCAGCAGCTTGGCCGGGAATGTAGGAGGGGGCTACACCTTC. Protein: CASSLAGNVGGGYTF. Looking up the rest from reference TRBV5-4 and TRBJ1-2 gives the full variable domain: ETGVTQSPTHLIKTRGQQVTLRCSSQSGHNTVSWYQQALGQGPQFIFQYYREEENGRGNFPPRFSGLQFPNYSSELNVNALELDDSALYLCASSLAGNVGGGYTFGSGTRLTVV.

This rearrangement joins TRBV6-1 to TRBJ1-1, with D maybe TRBD1 (5 bases). V was pared by 3 bases and J by 4 bases, with 21 bases between. The CDR3 covers 17 residues. Germline V gives CDR1 MNHNS, CDR2 SASEGT. CDR3 sequence reads: CASSDRGRVGWGTEAFF. The CDR3 nucleotides are TGTGCCAGCAGTGATAGGGGCCGTGTCGGGTGGGGCACTGAAGCTTTCTTT.

V usage is TRBV11-2 and J usage is TRBJ1-4; 10 bases line up with TRBD1. The V gene end was trimmed by 4 bases and the J gene end by 6 bases; junction bases not matched to a gene: 2. CDR3 length: 14 residues. Germline V gene sequence: CDR1 SGHAT, CDR2 FQNNGV. The chain's CDR3 is CASSYGTGDEKLFF. In DNA, the CDR3 is TGTGCCAGCAGCTACGGGACAGGGGATGAAAAACTGTTTTTT.

This sequence joins TRBV2 and TRBJ2-3, with TRBD2 matching over 16 bases. The germline CDR1 and CDR2 sequences are SNHLY and FYNNEI. The CDR3 totals 16 residues. The trim removed 6 bases at V and 5 bases at J, leaving 5 bases unmatched. Here the CDR3 DNA reads TGTGCCAGCAGCGGGACTAGCGGGGGGGCAGTAGATACGCAGTATTTT. Translation gives CASSGTSGGAVDTQYF.

This chain uses TRBV19 with TRBJ1-2; 7 bases are a match to TRBD1. Trimming took 6 bases from V and 7 from J; bases not matched to a gene: 14. This CDR3 comprises 15 residues. The germline V gene encodes CDR1 LNHDA and CDR2 SQIVND (reference sequence). The CDR3 bases are TGTGCCAGTAGATCCCCAGGGGGTCCTCTCGGTGGCTACACCTTC. Its protein is CASRSPGGPLGGYTF.

This chain joins TRBV7-2 and TRBJ2-2; 7 positions agree with TRBD1. Germline V gene data show CDR1 as SGHTA and CDR2 as FQGNSA. V trimming: 2 bases; J trimming: 4 bases; junction bases outside the gene matches: 10. The CDR3 extends over 17 amino acids. CDR3 in DNA: TGTGCCAGCAGCTTACGTCCGGGACAGTTAACCACCGGGGAGCTGTTTTTT. It encodes CASSLRPGQLTTGELFF.

V usage is TRBV2 and J usage is TRBJ1-5; 9 bases are shared with TRBD1. CDR1 is SNHLY, CDR2 FYNNEI, per germline. V trimming: 6 bases; J trimming: 6 bases; junction bases outside the gene matches: 9. There are 15 residues in the CDR3. The CDR3 sequence is CASSRDRVRRQPQHF. In nucleotides, the CDR3 is TGTGCCAGCAGCCGGGACAGGGTGCGTCGTCAGCCCCAGCATTTT.

This clone appeared a single time. This rearrangement joins TRBV27 to TRBJ2-5; 13 bases align to TRBD2. CDR1 and CDR2 (germline): MNHEY, SMNVEV (reference sequence). After removal of 6 bases from V and 0 bases from J, the junction contained 4 bases not matched to a gene. This CDR3 is built from 16 residues. CDR3 in DNA: TGTGCCAGCAGGAAACTAGCGGGAGGGTACCAAGAGACCCAGTACTTC. Its translation is CASRKLAGGYQETQYF.

This clone was picked up a small number of times. The V gene is TRBV9, the J gene TRBJ1-6, with D possibly TRBD1 on 5 matching bases. This CDR3 is 15 amino acids long. CDR1 is SGDLS, CDR2 YYNGEE, per germline. Trimming cost V 0 bases and J 9 bases, with 13 bases left between them. The CDR3 sequence: CASSVAQGLRSPLHF. Written as DNA, the CDR3 is TGTGCCAGCAGCGTAGCGCAGGGACTCCGTTCACCCCTCCACTTT.

The chain combines TRBV28 with TRBJ1-6, with 8 positions matching TRBD1. V shed 6 bases and J 10 bases; nucleotides not matched to a gene: 8. This CDR3 spans 14 amino acids. CDR1 and CDR2 (germline): MDHEN, SYDVKM. The CDR3 reads CASSFTGGGSPLHF. The CDR3 nucleotides are TGTGCCAGCAGCTTCACAGGGGGTGGATCACCCCTCCACTTT.

J is TRBJ1-1 and V is TRBV9, with D tentatively TRBD1 (6 bases). Looked up from germline, CDR1 is SGDLS and CDR2 is YYNGEE. The CDR3 sequence is 16 residues long. Trimming removed 0 bases at V and 5 bases at J, with 17 bases between. The CDR3 region is CASSVDSQGFGTEAFF. CDR3 in DNA: TGTGCCAGCAGCGTAGATTCTCAGGGGTTTGGGACTGAAGCTTTCTTT. Full variable domain (missing parts from reference TRBV9 and TRBJ1-1): DSGVTQTPKHLITATGQRVTLRCSPRSGDLSVYWYQQSLDQGLQFLIQYYNGEERAKGNILERFSAQQFPDLHSELNLSSLELGDSALYFCASSVDSQGFGTEAFFGQGTRLTVV.

This chain uses TRBV28 with TRBJ2-5; TRBD2 matches 8 bases. The CDR3 contains 15 residues. Looked up from germline, CDR1 is MDHEN and CDR2 is SYDVKM. Trimming removed 6 bases from V and 2 bases from J; junction bases left unmatched: 8. The CDR3 DNA follows: TGTGCCAGCAGGGGGACGGGACTAGGACAAGAGACCCAGTACTTC. It codes for CASRGTGLGQETQYF.

This clone is a singleton in its sample. The chain links TRBV6-6 to TRBJ2-1; D is ambiguous. V shed 2 bases and J shed 1 base, with 9 bases lying between them. The CDR3 is 15 residues long. CDR1 is MNHNY and CDR2 is SVGAGI in the germline V gene (reference sequence). In nucleotides, the CDR3 is TGTGCCAGCAGTTACGGAGACGTATCCTACAATGAGCAGTTCTTC. It encodes CASSYGDVSYNEQFF.

The V call is TRBV6-5, the J call TRBJ2-3; 9 nucleotides align to TRBD1. The V segment lost 0 bases and the J segment 1 base; nucleotides outside the gene matches: 2. CDR1 and CDR2 from the germline V gene are MNHEY and SVGAGI. The CDR3 is 16 amino acids. CDR3 sequence reads: CASSYSTGGRTDTQYF. The CDR3 nucleotides read TGTGCCAGCAGTTACTCCACAGGGGGCCGCACAGATACGCAGTATTTT.

This sequence joins TRBV5-1 and TRBJ2-6; D is undetermined. Trimming stripped 7 bases from V and 0 bases from J, with 8 bases between. The CDR3 is made up of 14 amino acids. Germline CDR1 and CDR2: SGHRS and YFSETQ. The CDR3 region is CASHSTSGANVLTF. CDR3 DNA sequence: TGCGCCAGCCACTCAACCTCTGGGGCCAACGTCCTGACTTTC.

This chain links TRBV7-8 with TRBJ2-4; 8 positions agree with TRBD1. CDR3 size: 14 residues. CDR1 is SGHVS and CDR2 is FQNEAQ in the germline V gene. With V trimmed by 5 bases and J by 7 bases, 7 bases remained unmatched. The CDR3 here is CASSPRTGRNIQYF. CDR3 nucleotide sequence: TGTGCCAGCAGCCCGAGGACAGGGAGGAACATTCAGTACTTC.

This clone was counted once. The chain employs TRBV7-9 and TRBJ1-5; a possible D gene is TRBD1 (5 bases). V was pared by 6 bases and J by 7 bases, with 19 bases between. This CDR3 is built from 15 residues. The germline gives CDR1 SEHNR, CDR2 FQNEAQ (reference sequence). CDR3 nucleotide sequence: TGTGCCAGCAGTTATCACTCCGGGACTTTACAGCCCCAGCATTTT. Translation gives CASSYHSGTLQPQHF.